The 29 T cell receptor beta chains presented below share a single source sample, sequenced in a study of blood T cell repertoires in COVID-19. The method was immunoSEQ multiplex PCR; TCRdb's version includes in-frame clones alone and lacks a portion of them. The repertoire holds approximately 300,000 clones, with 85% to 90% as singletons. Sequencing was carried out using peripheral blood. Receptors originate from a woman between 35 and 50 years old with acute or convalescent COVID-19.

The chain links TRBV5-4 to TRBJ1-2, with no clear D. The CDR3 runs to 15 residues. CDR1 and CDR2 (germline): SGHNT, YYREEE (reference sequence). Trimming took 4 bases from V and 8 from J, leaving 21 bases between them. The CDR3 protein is CASSPPSTGSRGYTF. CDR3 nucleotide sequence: TGTGCCAGCAGCCCCCCTTCGACGGGGTCGAGAGGCTACACCTTC.

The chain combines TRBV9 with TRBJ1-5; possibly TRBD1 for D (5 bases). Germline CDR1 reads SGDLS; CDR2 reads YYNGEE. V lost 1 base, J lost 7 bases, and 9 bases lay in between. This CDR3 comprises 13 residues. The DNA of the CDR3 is TGTGCCAGCAGCGTAACAGGTGGCCAGCCCCAGCATTTT. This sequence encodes CASSVTGGQPQHF.

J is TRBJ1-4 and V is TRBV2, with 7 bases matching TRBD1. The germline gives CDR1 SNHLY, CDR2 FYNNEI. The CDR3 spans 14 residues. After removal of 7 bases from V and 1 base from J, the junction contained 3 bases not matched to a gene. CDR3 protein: CASMRDRTNEKLFF. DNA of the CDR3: TGTGCCAGCATGCGGGACAGAACTAATGAAAAACTGTTTTTT.

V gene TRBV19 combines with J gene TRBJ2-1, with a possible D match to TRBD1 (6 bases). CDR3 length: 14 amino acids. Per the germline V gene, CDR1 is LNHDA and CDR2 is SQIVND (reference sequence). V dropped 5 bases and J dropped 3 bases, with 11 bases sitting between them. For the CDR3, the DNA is TGTGCCAGTAGTGAGGGGGACGGCTACAATGAGCAGTTCTTC. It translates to CASSEGDGYNEQFF.

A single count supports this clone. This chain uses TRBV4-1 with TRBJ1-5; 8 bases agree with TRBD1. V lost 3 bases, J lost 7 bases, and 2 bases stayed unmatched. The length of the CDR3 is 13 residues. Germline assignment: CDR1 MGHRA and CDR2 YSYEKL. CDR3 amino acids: CASSQTGVQPQHF. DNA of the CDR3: TGCGCCAGCAGCCAGACAGGGGTACAGCCCCAGCATTTT.

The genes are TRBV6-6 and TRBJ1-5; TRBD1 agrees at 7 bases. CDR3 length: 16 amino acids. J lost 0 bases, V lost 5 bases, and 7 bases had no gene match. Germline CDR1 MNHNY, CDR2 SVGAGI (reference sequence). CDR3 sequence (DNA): TGTGCCAGCAGTACCCACACAGGGGATAGCAATCAGCCCCAGCATTTT. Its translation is CASSTHTGDSNQPQHF.

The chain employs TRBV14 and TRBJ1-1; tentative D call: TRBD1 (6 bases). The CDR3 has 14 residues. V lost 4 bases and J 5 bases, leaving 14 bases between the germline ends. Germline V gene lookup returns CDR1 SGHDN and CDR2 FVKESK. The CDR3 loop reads CASSLNRVGTEAFF. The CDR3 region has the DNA TGTGCCAGCAGCCTGAACAGGGTGGGTACTGAAGCTTTCTTT.

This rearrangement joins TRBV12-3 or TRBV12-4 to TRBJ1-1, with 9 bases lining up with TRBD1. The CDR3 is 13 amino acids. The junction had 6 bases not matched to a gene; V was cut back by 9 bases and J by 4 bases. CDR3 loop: CASGTGLVTEAFF. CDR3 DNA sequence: TGTGCCAGTGGGACAGGGTTAGTCACTGAAGCTTTCTTT.

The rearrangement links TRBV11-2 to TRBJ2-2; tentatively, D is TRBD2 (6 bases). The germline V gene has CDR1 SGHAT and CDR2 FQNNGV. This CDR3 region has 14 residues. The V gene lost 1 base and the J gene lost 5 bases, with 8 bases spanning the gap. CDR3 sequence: CASSLVGGTGELFF. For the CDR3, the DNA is TGTGCCAGCAGCTTAGTAGGAGGGACCGGGGAGCTGTTTTTT.

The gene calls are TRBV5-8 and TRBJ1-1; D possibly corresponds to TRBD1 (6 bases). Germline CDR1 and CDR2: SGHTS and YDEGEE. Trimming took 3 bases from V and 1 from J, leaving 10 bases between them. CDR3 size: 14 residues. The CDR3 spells CASSYRDRNTEAFF. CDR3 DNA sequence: TGTGCCAGCAGCTACAGGGATAGGAACACTGAAGCTTTCTTT.

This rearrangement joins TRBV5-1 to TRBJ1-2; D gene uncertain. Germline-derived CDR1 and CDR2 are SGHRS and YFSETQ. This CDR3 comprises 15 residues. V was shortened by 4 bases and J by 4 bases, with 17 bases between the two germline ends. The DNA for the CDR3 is TGCGCCAGCAGCCCAACGGGCGGAGAGGGCTATGGCTACACCTTC. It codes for CASSPTGGEGYGYTF.

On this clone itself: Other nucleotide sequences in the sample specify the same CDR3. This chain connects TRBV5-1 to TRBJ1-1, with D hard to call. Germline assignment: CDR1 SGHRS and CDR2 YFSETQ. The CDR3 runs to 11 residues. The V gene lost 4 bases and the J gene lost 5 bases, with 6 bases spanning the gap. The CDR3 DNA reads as TGCGCCAGCAGCCTAGGAACTGAAGCTTTCTTT. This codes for CASSLGTEAFF.

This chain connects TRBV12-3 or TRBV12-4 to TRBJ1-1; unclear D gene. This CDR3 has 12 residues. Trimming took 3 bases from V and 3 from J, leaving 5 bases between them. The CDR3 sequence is CASSFLYTEAFF. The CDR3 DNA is TGTGCCAGCAGTTTCTTGTACACTGAAGCTTTCTTT.

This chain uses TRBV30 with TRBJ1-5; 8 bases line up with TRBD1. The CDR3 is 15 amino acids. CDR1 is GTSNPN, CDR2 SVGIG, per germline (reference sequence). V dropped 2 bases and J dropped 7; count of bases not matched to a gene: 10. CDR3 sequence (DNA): TGTGCCTGGAGTCTCTTCACCAGGGGGCCGCAGCCCCAGCATTTT. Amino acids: CAWSLFTRGPQPQHF.

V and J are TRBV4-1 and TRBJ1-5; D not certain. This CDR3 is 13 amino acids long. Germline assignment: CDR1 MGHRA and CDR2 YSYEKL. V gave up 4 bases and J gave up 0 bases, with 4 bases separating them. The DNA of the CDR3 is TGCGCCAGCAGCCTCTATAGCAATCAGCCCCAGCATTTT. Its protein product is CASSLYSNQPQHF.

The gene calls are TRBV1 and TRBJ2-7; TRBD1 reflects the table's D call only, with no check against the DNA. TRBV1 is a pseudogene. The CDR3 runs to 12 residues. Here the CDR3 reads CTSSQGRGEQYV. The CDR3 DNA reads TGCACCAGCAGCCAGGGTAGGGGGGAGCAGTACGTC.

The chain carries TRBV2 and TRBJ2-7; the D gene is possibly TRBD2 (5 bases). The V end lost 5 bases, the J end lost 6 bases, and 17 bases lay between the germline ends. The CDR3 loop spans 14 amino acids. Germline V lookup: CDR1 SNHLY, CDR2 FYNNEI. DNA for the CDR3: TGTGCCAGCAGTTTCGCGGACTTTACCCGCGAGCAGTACGTC. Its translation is CASSFADFTREQYV.

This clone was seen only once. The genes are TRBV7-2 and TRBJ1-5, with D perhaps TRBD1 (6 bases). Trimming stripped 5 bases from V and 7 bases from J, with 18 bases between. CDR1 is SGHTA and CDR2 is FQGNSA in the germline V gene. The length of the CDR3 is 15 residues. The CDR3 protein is CASSGRGGTGQPQHF. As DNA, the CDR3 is TGTGCCAGCAGCGGCCGCGGGGGCACGGGGCAGCCCCAGCATTTT.

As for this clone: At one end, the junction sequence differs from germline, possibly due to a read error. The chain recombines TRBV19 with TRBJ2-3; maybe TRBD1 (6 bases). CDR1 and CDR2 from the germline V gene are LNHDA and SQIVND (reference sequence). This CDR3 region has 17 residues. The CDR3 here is CASSIGQGTGITDTQYF. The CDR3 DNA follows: TGTGCCAGTAGTATTGGGCAGGGAACAGGGATCACAGATACGCAATATTTT.

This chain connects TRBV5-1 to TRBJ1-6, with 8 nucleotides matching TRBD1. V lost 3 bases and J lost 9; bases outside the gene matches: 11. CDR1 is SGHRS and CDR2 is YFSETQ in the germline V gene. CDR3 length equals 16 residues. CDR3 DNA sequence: TGCGCCAGCAGCTCCGTAAGAGTAGGACAGGGTTCACCCCTCCACTTT. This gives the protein CASSSVRVGQGSPLHF.

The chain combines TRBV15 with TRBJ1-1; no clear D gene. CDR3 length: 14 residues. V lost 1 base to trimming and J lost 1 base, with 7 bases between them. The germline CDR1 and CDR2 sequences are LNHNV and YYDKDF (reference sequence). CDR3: CATSRVAGNTEAFF. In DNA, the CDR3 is TGTGCCACCAGCAGAGTAGCGGGGAACACTGAAGCTTTCTTT.

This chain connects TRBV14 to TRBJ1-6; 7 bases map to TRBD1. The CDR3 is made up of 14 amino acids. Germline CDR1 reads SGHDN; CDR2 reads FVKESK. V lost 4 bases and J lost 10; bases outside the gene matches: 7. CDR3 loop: CASSLTGIRSPLHF. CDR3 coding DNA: TGTGCCAGCAGCCTGACAGGGATACGATCACCCCTCCACTTT.

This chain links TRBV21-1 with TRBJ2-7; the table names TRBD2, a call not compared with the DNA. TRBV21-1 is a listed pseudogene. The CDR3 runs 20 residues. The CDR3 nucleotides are TGTGCCAGCAGCAAAGAGGGGACGGGGGTCCATGGGAATGGGGTCTACGAGCAGTACGTC. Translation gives CASSKEGTGVHGNGVYEQYV.

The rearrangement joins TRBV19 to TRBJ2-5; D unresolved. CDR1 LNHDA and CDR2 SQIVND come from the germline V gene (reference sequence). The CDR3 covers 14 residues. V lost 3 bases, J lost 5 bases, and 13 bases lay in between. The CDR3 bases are TGTGCCAGTAGTATGTTCTCTCGGCGGGAGACCCAGTACTTC. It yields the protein CASSMFSRRETQYF.

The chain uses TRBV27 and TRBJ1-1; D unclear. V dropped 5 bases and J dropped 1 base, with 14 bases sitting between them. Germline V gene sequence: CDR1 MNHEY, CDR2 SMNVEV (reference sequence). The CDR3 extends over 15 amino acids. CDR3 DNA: TGTGCCAGCAGTCCCGGCCGGGGAGGGAACACTGAAGCTTTCTTT. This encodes CASSPGRGGNTEAFF.

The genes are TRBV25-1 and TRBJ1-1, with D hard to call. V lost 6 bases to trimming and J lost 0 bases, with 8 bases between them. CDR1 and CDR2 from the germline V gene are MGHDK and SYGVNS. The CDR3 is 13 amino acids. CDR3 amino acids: CASRPGVNTEAFF. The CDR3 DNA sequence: TGTGCCAGCAGACCCGGGGTGAACACTGAAGCTTTCTTT.

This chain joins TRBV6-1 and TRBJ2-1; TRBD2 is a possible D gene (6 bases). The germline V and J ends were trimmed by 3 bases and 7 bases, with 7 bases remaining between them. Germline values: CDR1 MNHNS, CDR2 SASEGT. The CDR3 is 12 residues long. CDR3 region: CASSDGGNEQFF. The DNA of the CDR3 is TGTGCCAGCAGTGATGGGGGGAATGAGCAGTTCTTC.

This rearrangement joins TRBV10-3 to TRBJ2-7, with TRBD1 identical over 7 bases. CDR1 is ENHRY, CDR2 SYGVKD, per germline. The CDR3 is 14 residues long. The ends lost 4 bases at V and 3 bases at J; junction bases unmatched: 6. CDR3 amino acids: CAISGQGAGYEQYV. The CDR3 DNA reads TGTGCCATCAGTGGACAGGGCGCGGGCTACGAGCAGTACGTC.

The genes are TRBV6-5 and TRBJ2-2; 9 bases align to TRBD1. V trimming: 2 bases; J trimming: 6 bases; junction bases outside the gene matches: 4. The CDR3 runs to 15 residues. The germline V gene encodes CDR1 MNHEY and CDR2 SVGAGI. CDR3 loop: CASSYADRGAGELFF. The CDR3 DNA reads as TGTGCCAGCAGTTACGCTGACAGGGGGGCCGGGGAGCTGTTTTTT.